In its sample, the clone carrying this T cell receptor (beta chain) was seen once. Other DNA sequences in this sample translate to the same CDR3. Categorization into cohorts depended on clinical history that participants reported. This entry belongs to a study of blood T cell repertoires in COVID-19. CDR3 length: 16 amino acids. Germline loops: CDR1 LGHDT, CDR2 YNNKEL (reference sequence). V was pared by 0 bases and J by 6 bases, with 4 bases of the junction left unmatched. Original handling: Reference gene primer amplification yielded estimated nucleated cell counts. TCRdb keeps only in-frame clones here, not all; method: immunoSEQ multiplex PCR. V, J and clone size are taken as reported in that table, and D and trimming were inferred from the DNA itself. The table records 310,000 or so clones, roughly 89% of them present only once.

The chain employs TRBV3-1 (or the pseudogene TRBV3-2) and TRBJ2-1; TRBD2 agrees at 11 bases. The TCR was taken from a woman under 30 with acute COVID-19. Sequenced: PBMCs or T cells enriched from blood (not recorded which). The CDR3 here is CASSQDRSGRANEQFF. The CDR3 nucleotides read TGTGCCAGCAGCCAAGATCGTAGCGGGAGGGCCAATGAGCAGTTCTTC.